These T cell receptor beta chains were read from a single sample in a study of CD8+CD57+ T cells in acquired aplastic anemia. One entry per CDR3 protein results from TCRdb running MiXCR on the reads. The data contain about 160,000 distinct CDR3 sequences, more than 45% of them singletons. The sequenced material came from sorted CD4+, CD8+, or CD8+CD57+ T cells (not recorded which) from PBMCs. The origin of the receptors is a human donor with aplastic anemia. Each CDR3 is given with its conserved first and last residue. The D gene is left open where the match is weak. Where a row states a size, it is once, few, many or the class of an expanded clone; other rows omit it.

D: NA
J: TRBJ2-1
V: TRBV9
size: many
CDR3: CASSVAGTYDNEQFF
DNA: TGTGCCAGCAGCGTAGCCGGGACATACGACAATGAGCAGTTCTTC

D: TRBD1
J: TRBJ1-5
V: TRBV25-1
size: NA
CDR3: CASSADRDRGGQPQHF
DNA: TGTGCCAGCAGTGCCGATCGGGACAGGGGAGGTCAGCCCCAGCATTTT

D: TRBD1
J: TRBJ1-2
V: TRBV24-1
size: NA
CDR3: CATSERDSWASGYTF
DNA: TGTGCCACCAGTGAACGGGACAGTTGGGCGTCTGGCTACACCTTC

D: TRBD2
J: TRBJ2-1
V: TRBV20-1
size: NA
CDR3: CSARDGTSAQFF
DNA: TGTAGTGCTAGAGATGGGACTAGCGCGCAGTTCTTC

D: NA
J: TRBJ1-1
V: TRBV11-2
size: few
CDR3: CASSLSGVGGFTEAFF
DNA: TGTGCCAGCAGCTTAAGTGGAGTCGGGGGGTTCACTGAAGCTTTCTTT

D: NA
J: TRBJ2-7
V: TRBV20-1
size: NA
CDR3: CSASLPGPSYEQYF
DNA: TGCAGTGCTAGCCTCCCAGGACCAAGCTACGAGCAGTACTTC

D: NA
J: TRBJ2-7
V: TRBV19
size: NA
CDR3: CASSIRVREQYF
DNA: TGTGCCAGTAGTATTCGGGTCCGGGAGCAGTACTTC

D: NA
J: TRBJ1-1
V: TRBV7-7
size: NA
CDR3: CAISHEVNTEAFF
DNA: TGTGCCATCTCGCACGAGGTGAACACTGAAGCTTTCTTT

D: NA
J: TRBJ2-1
V: TRBV11-2
size: NA
CDR3: CASSWRGGSYNEQFF
DNA: TGTGCCAGCAGCTGGAGGGGGGGGTCCTACAATGAGCAGTTCTTC

D: NA
J: TRBJ2-3
V: TRBV12-3/TRBV12-4
size: many
CDR3: CASRIGAGLRTQYF
DNA: TGTGCCAGCAGGATAGGAGCAGGGCTCCGGACGCAGTATTTT

D: NA
J: TRBJ1-5
V: TRBV20-1
size: few
CDR3: CSASQGFTSNQPQHF
DNA: TGCAGTGCTAGCCAGGGGTTTACGAGCAATCAGCCCCAGCATTTT

D: NA
J: TRBJ2-7
V: TRBV11-2
size: many
CDR3: CASSSRGFNSYEQYF
DNA: TGTGCCAGCAGCTCACGGGGGTTCAACTCCTACGAGCAGTACTTC

D: TRBD2
J: TRBJ2-5
V: TRBV25-1
size: once
CDR3: CASLAGGYQETQYF
DNA: TGTGCCAGCCTAGCGGGAGGGTACCAAGAGACCCAGTACTTC

D: TRBD1
J: TRBJ1-3
V: TRBV7-3
size: many
CDR3: CASSQGAHGNTIYF
DNA: TGTGCCAGCTCACAGGGGGCCCATGGAAACACCATATATTTT

D: NA
J: TRBJ2-2
V: TRBV10-3
size: NA
CDR3: CAISVLGTNTGELFF
DNA: TGTGCCATCAGTGTTCTGGGTACGAACACCGGGGAGCTGTTTTTT

D: NA
J: TRBJ2-7
V: TRBV9
size: many
CDR3: CASSVGAAGATYEQYF
DNA: TGTGCCAGCAGCGTAGGAGCGGCGGGTGCCACCTACGAGCAGTACTTC

D: NA
J: TRBJ1-2
V: TRBV7-9
size: many
CDR3: CASSLVSYREDYGYTF
DNA: TGTGCCAGCAGCTTAGTGTCGTACAGGGAGGACTATGGCTACACCTTC

D: NA
J: TRBJ2-7
V: TRBV5-1
size: NA
CDR3: CASSQDTSSYEQYF
DNA: TGCGCCAGCAGCCAGGACACCTCCTCCTACGAGCAGTACTTC

D: NA
J: TRBJ2-7
V: TRBV7-2
size: NA
CDR3: CASSSLGYEQYF
DNA: TGTGCCAGCAGCTCCCTGGGCTACGAGCAGTACTTC

D: NA
J: TRBJ2-7
V: TRBV24-1
size: NA
CDR3: CATSDTRDGAYEQYF
DNA: TGTGCCACCAGTGATACTCGGGACGGAGCCTACGAGCAGTACTTC

D: NA
J: TRBJ2-5
V: TRBV9
size: NA
CDR3: CASSVVGRETQYF
DNA: TGTGCCAGCAGCGTAGTTGGGCGGGAGACCCAGTACTTC

D: NA
J: TRBJ2-7
V: TRBV19
size: many
CDR3: CASSMNYYEQYF
DNA: TGTGCCAGTAGCATGAACTACTACGAGCAGTACTTC

D: TRBD1
J: TRBJ2-6
V: TRBV19
size: NA
CDR3: CASTEAGGLGGANVLTF
DNA: TGTGCCAGTACCGAGGCAGGGGGCTTAGGGGGGGCCAACGTCCTGACTTTC

D: NA
J: TRBJ1-5
V: TRBV5-4
size: few
CDR3: CASSPAGDGNQPQHF
DNA: TGTGCCAGCAGCCCCGCGGGGGATGGCAATCAGCCCCAGCATTTT

D: NA
J: TRBJ2-3
V: TRBV20-1
size: many
CDR3: CSARVPPTDTQYF
DNA: TGCAGTGCTAGAGTTCCCCCCACAGATACGCAGTATTTT

D: TRBD1
J: TRBJ2-7
V: TRBV10-3
size: NA
CDR3: CASSLRGQGRLLPYEQYF
DNA: TGTGCCAGCAGTTTGCGAGGACAGGGGCGCTTACTACCCTACGAGCAGTACTTC

D: NA
J: TRBJ2-3
V: TRBV7-3
size: NA
CDR3: CASSTETTDTQYF
DNA: TGTGCCAGCAGCACAGAGACCACAGATACGCAGTATTTT

D: NA
J: TRBJ2-3
V: TRBV13
size: few
CDR3: CASSPPSSGPNTDTQYF
DNA: TGTGCCAGCAGCCCCCCCTCCTCGGGTCCGAACACAGATACGCAGTATTTT

D: NA
J: TRBJ1-2
V: TRBV19
size: NA
CDR3: CASTSAGMGTANYGYTF
DNA: TGTGCCAGTACATCGGCAGGGATGGGAACGGCTAACTATGGCTACACCTTC

D: NA
J: TRBJ2-3
V: TRBV6-4
size: NA
CDR3: CASSPPRTTISTDTQYF
DNA: TGTGCCAGCTCACCACCGAGAACGACTATAAGCACAGATACGCAGTATTTT